The 18 T cell receptor beta chains reported below all come from one sample, sequenced in a study of human T cells and chemical hapten exposure. Time point: healthy volunteer bleed at 2 weeks. Unfractionated whole blood was the source from which total RNA was extracted. TCRdb reprocessed the RACE reads with MiXCR, giving one entry per CDR3 protein. The table lists roughly 46,000 distinct CDR3 sequences, around 4.5% of them singletons. What was sequenced was whole blood. These TCRs come from a human donor in good health. Some clones in this sample may be carry-over from other donors' samples.

This clonotype was seen many times. This chain links TRBV29-1 with TRBJ2-3; D may be TRBD1 (7 bases). The CDR3 spans 12 residues. In germline, CDR1 is SQVTM, CDR2 ANQGSEA. V was shortened by 6 bases and J by 2 bases, with 9 bases between the two germline ends. The CDR3 protein is CSVEGATDTQYF. In DNA, the CDR3 is TGCAGCGTGGAGGGGGCCACAGATACGCAGTATTTT.

At least ten counts were recorded for this clonotype. The J gene is TRBJ1-2, the V gene TRBV7-2, with unresolved D. The ends were cut back, 1 base at V and 4 bases at J, with 13 bases in the middle. The CDR3 totals 15 residues. Looked up from germline, CDR1 is SGHTA and CDR2 is FQGNSA. CDR3 nucleotides: TGTGCCAGCAGCTTAGAGCCGGGCGCGGGCTATGGCTACACCTTC. This translates into CASSLEPGAGYGYTF.

A few counts support this clonotype. V gene TRBV7-9 combines with J gene TRBJ1-3; tentatively, D is TRBD1 (6 bases). Germline V gene data show CDR1 as SEHNR and CDR2 as FQNEAQ (reference sequence). Trimming took 1 base from V and 2 from J, leaving 12 bases between them. The CDR3 length is 16 residues. CDR3 nucleotide sequence: TGTGCCAGCAGCTTAGGAGGTTCAGGGGCTGGAAACACCATATATTTT. This gives the protein CASSLGGSGAGNTIYF.

This clonotype was recorded at least ten times. V and J are TRBV20-1 and TRBJ2-1; 9 bases are a match to TRBD2. CDR1 and CDR2 from the germline V gene are DFQATT and SNEGSKA (reference sequence). V trimming: 2 bases; J trimming: 7 bases; junction bases outside the gene matches: 15. The CDR3 is made up of 17 amino acids. CDR3 in amino acids: CSARPPPELAGYNEQFF. The DNA of the CDR3 is TGCAGTGCTAGACCCCCCCCCGAACTAGCGGGTTATAATGAGCAGTTCTTC.

This clonotype came up many times. V usage is TRBV20-1 and J usage is TRBJ2-1, with a tentative D call TRBD2 (5 bases). This CDR3 has 14 amino acids. CDR1 is DFQATT and CDR2 is SNEGSKA in the germline V gene (reference sequence). V shed 6 bases and J shed 1 base, with 13 bases lying between them. Here the CDR3 reads CSAISVRSYNEQFF. In nucleotides, the CDR3 is TGCAGTGCCATTAGCGTTAGGTCCTACAATGAGCAGTTCTTC.

There are many counts of this clonotype. The chain links TRBV28 to TRBJ1-1; D gene unclear. Germline CDR1 reads MDHEN; CDR2 reads SYDVKM. The CDR3 spans 11 residues. The CDR3 is CALGRNTEAFF. Written as DNA, the CDR3 is TGTGCGCTCGGAAGGAACACTGAAGCTTTCTTT.

The chain employs TRBV3-1 and TRBJ1-1, with D maybe TRBD1 (5 bases). Looked up from germline, CDR1 is LGHDT and CDR2 is YNNKEL (reference sequence). Trimming stripped 1 base from V and 4 bases from J, with 13 bases between. The CDR3 covers 15 residues. The CDR3 DNA sequence: TGTGCCAGCAGCCAAGGGAGGGCGACAGTCACTGAAGCTTTCTTT. Translation gives CASSQGRATVTEAFF.

This clonotype has a count of ten or more. The chain carries TRBV6-5 and TRBJ2-7; maybe TRBD1 (6 bases). Germline CDR1 MNHEY, CDR2 SVGAGI. This CDR3 has 17 residues. Trimming stripped 0 bases from V and 7 bases from J, with 22 bases between. CDR3 in amino acids: CASSYSFNRGGHREQYF. CDR3 in DNA: TGTGCCAGCAGTTACTCCTTTAATCGAGGGGGTCATCGGGAGCAGTACTTC.

This rearrangement joins TRBV4-2 to TRBJ2-1; TRBD1 agrees at 9 bases. Germline-derived CDR1 and CDR2 are LGHNA and YNFKEQ. The CDR3 totals 17 residues. J gave up 4 bases and V 2 bases, and 9 bases lay outside the gene matches. CDR3 sequence (DNA): TGTGCCAGCAGCCAACTGATCCGGGACAGGGATTACAATGAGCAGTTCTTC. It is translated as CASSQLIRDRDYNEQFF.

The rearrangement links TRBV6-5 to TRBJ1-6, with 8 positions matching TRBD1. The CDR3 is 16 amino acids. CDR1 is MNHEY and CDR2 is SVGAGI in the germline V gene. J was trimmed by 9 bases and V by 2 bases; bases with no gene match: 9. CDR3 nucleotide sequence: TGTGCCAGCAGTTACACAGGGGGAGAAAGGAGTTCACCCCTCCACTTT. This gives the protein CASSYTGGERSSPLHF.

In its sample, this clonotype was seen many times. The chain recombines TRBV6-5 with TRBJ1-5; D not resolved. CDR3 length: 16 residues. With 5 bases removed from V and 3 bases from J, the gap between germline ends came to 17 bases. CDR1 and CDR2 from the germline V gene are MNHEY and SVGAGI. The CDR3 DNA reads TGTGCCAGCAGTCCTACTCCCGACACGAACAATCAGCCCCAGCATTTT. This translates into CASSPTPDTNNQPQHF.

This clonotype was seen ten or more times. The rearrangement links TRBV12-3 or TRBV12-4 to TRBJ1-5, with 9 positions matching TRBD1. This CDR3 comprises 16 residues. With V trimmed by 0 bases and J by 8 bases, 8 bases remained unmatched. The CDR3 DNA follows: TGTGCCAGCAGTTTAGCTCCGACAGGGGGACGGGAGCCCCAGCATTTT. This sequence encodes CASSLAPTGGREPQHF.

This clonotype was picked up a small number of times. V gene TRBV6-1 combines with J gene TRBJ2-2; 7 bases are a match to TRBD2. Germline values: CDR1 MNHNS, CDR2 SASEGT. The CDR3 length is 14 residues. The junction had 2 bases not matched to a gene; V was cut back by 3 bases and J by 4 bases. The CDR3 region is CASSDSGSTGELFF. For the CDR3, the DNA is TGTGCCAGCAGTGATAGCGGGTCCACCGGGGAGCTGTTTTTT.

This clonotype was observed a handful of times. This sequence joins TRBV24-1 and TRBJ2-1; D is perhaps TRBD2 (6 bases). The CDR3 extends over 13 amino acids. Germline CDR1 is KGHDR and CDR2 is SFDVKD. Trimming pared 8 bases from V and 7 bases from J, leaving 14 bases between. CDR3 coding DNA: TGTGCCACCACGGAGGGCCGGAAAAATGAGCAGTTCTTC. This encodes CATTEGRKNEQFF.

This clonotype was observed at least ten times. The chain carries TRBV3-1 and TRBJ2-1, with 7 nucleotides matching TRBD2. CDR3 length equals 13 residues. Per germline, CDR1 LGHDT and CDR2 YNNKEL (reference sequence). V shed 4 bases and J 10 bases; nucleotides not matched to a gene: 7. The CDR3 protein is CASSRRWGGEQFF. CDR3 nucleotides: TGTGCCAGCAGCCGAAGATGGGGGGGGGAGCAGTTCTTC.

The J gene is TRBJ1-2, the V gene TRBV3-1, with D possibly matching TRBD1 (5 bases). Germline V CDR1 and CDR2: LGHDT, YNNKEL (reference sequence). Trimming removed 0 bases from V and 3 bases from J, with 11 bases in between. The CDR3 runs to 15 residues. CDR3: CASSQDRGSDYGYTF. DNA for the CDR3: TGTGCCAGCAGCCAAGATCGGGGGAGTGACTATGGCTACACCTTC.

This clonotype occurred a few times. The chain couples TRBV28 to TRBJ2-2; possibly TRBD2 for D (6 bases). Trimming shortened V by 5 bases and J by 1 base, and 11 bases separated the two germline ends. Germline loops: CDR1 MDHEN, CDR2 SYDVKM. This CDR3 region has 15 residues. CDR3 DNA: TGTGCCAGCAGTCCCGGGGACTTGAACACCGGGGAGCTGTTTTTT. It translates to CASSPGDLNTGELFF.

Many counts were recorded for this clonotype. This CDR3 reads CSAYGAEPEAFF. The CDR3 DNA reads as TGCAGCGCCTATGGTGCAGAGCCCGAAGCTTTCTTT. V gene TRBV29-1 combines with J gene TRBJ1-1; no firm D call. The CDR3 runs to 12 residues. V dropped 7 bases and J dropped 8 bases, with 17 bases sitting between them. Germline V CDR1 and CDR2: SQVTM, ANQGSEA.